The present entry profiles one T cell receptor beta chain with its context. The target of this receptor is not known. No quality values exist for individual bases; no much larger clone is one base distant. TCRbeta CDR3 regions were amplified from genomic DNA by means of the immunoSEQ Assay, a bias-controlled multiplex PCR. On the study's bioinformatics: The number of nucleated cells in each sample was estimated from the amplification of reference gene primers within the assay. Sequence reads were collapsed and filtered to measure the absolute abundance of every unique TCRbeta CDR3 rearrangement. Productive Simpson clonality was computed per sample as the square root of Simpson's diversity index over productive rearrangements. The table was pulled from immuneACCESS by TCRdb, which kept in-frame rearrangements only. Such tables lose some clones; where checked, under half of the loss comes from unresolved V genes, and the rest has no known cause. That table furnishes V, J and clone size, whereas the DNA furnished D and trimming. The sample has around 420,000 clones on record, approximately 91% of them singletons. Of the sample, 2% to 2.5% is held by the ten largest clones.

The data were obtained in a study of blood T cell repertoires in COVID-19 (dated by TCRdb to the early 2020s). With respect to the entire study: Samples covering the acute and convalescent phases of COVID-19 were provided by collaborators in the United States, Italy and Spain. The material from the prospective study consisted of cDNA or gDNA derived from T cells, B-cell-depleted T cells, or PBMCs. Samples came from the ongoing ImmuneRACE study (first 160 participants) plus 1,254 subjects from 6 global collaborators. HLA class I and class II types, where available, came from metadata supplied by the sample provider rather than from assay-based typing. The repertoires were released in a freely available public database meant as a resource for research on the immune response to SARS-CoV-2. Deeply sampled blood TCRbeta repertoires from subjects exposed to, actively infected with, or recovered from COVID-19 were included in the dataset. Nearly every sample came with metadata listing a de-identified subject ID, COVID-19 status, age in years and sex. Study-wide conclusions, independent of this receptor: How much clinical and demographic metadata was included differed by source and by participant, and the metadata was provided uncurated.

Participants in the prospective study were aged about 18 to 89 years, lived in over 20 United States geographic areas, and enrolled through a virtual design. In the prospective study, cohorts were assigned on the basis of participant-reported clinical history obtained from a screening survey and a study questionnaire. In the prospective study, mobile phlebotomists collected whole blood, serum and a nasopharyngeal or oropharyngeal swab from each participant. Over a roughly 2-month period, participants in the prospective study had the option of providing additional blood draws and questionnaires. Before DNA extraction, blood samples from the prospective study were shipped at room temperature or frozen. The sequence was obtained from a woman aged 40 to 49 with acute COVID-19. The source material was PBMCs or T cells enriched from blood (not recorded which).

The sequence in DNA is TGTGCCAGCAGCCCTGAGAAGACCCAGTACTTC. This codes for CASSPEKTQYF. The chain was built from TRBV7-9 and TRBJ2-5, with the D segment identity uncertain. From cysteine to phenylalanine, the CDR3 is 11 amino acids long. The DNA shown is the 33-base CDR3, in frame from base 1. The germline V gene (reference sequence) specifies SEHNR as CDR1 and FQNEAQ as CDR2. V loses 5 bases of germline sequence and J loses 6 bases, and the interval between the two ends is 7 bases.